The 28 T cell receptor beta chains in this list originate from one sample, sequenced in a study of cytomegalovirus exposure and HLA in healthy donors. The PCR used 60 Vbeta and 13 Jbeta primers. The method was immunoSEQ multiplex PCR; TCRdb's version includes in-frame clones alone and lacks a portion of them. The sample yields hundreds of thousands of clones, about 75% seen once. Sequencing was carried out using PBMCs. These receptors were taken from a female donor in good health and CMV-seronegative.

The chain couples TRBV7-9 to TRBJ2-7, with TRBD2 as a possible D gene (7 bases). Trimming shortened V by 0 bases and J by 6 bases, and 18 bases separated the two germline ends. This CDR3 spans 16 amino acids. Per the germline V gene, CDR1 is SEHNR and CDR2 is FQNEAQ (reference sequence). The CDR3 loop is CASSLAGEGVRGEQYF. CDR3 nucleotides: TGTGCCAGCAGCTTAGCTGGGGAGGGGGTACGGGGCGAGCAGTACTTC.

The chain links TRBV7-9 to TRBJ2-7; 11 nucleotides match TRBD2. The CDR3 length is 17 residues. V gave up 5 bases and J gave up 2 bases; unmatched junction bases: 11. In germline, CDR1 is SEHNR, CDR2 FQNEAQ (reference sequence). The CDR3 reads CASSMTSGNTIPYEQYF. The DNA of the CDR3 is TGTGCCAGCAGCATGACTAGCGGGAATACTATCCCCTACGAGCAGTACTTC.

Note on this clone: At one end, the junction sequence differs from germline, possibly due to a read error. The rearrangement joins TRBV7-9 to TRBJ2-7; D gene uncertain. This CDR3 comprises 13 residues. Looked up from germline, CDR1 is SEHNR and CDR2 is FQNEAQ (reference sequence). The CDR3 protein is CSSKWPDSYEQYF. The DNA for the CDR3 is TGTTCCAGCAAGTGGCCTGACTCCTACGAGCAGTACTTC.

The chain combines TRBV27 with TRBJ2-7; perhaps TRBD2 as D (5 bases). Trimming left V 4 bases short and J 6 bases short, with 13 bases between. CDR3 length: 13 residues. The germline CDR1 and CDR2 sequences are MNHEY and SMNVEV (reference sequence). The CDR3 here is CASSSLRVREQYF. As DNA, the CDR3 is TGTGCCAGCAGTTCCTTGCGGGTTCGCGAGCAGTACTTC.

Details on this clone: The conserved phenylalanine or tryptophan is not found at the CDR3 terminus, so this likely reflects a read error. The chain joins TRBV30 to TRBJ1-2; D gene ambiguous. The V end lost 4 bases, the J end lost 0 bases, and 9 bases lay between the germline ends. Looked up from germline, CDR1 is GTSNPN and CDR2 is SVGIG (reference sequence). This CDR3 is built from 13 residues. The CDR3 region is CAWTPVANYGYTL. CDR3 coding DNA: TGTGCCTGGACCCCGGTGGCTAACTATGGCTACACCCTC.

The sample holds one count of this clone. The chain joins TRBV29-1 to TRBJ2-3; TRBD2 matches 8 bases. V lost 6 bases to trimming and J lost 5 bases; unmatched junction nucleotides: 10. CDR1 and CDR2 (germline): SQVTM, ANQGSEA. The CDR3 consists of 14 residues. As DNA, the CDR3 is TGCAGCGTGGGACTAGTGGGAAAAAGAGATACGCAGTATTTT. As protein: CSVGLVGKRDTQYF.

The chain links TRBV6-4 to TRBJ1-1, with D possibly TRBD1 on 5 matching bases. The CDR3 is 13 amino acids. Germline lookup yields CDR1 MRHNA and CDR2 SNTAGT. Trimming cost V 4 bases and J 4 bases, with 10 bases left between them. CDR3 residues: CASSATQGTEAFF. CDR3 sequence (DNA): TGTGCCAGCAGTGCGACCCAGGGCACTGAAGCTTTCTTT.

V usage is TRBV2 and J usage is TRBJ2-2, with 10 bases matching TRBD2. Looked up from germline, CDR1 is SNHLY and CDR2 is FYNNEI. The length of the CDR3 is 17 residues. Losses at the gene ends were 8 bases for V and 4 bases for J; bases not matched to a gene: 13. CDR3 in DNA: TGTGCCAGCCTTCGCTGGGCTAGCGGGAGTAGCACCGGGGAGCTGTTTTTT. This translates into CASLRWASGSSTGELFF.

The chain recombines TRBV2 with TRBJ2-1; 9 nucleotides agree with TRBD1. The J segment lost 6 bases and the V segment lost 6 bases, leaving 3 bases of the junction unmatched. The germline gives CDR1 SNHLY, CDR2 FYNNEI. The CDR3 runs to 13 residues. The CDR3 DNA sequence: TGTGCCAGCAGCCCGGGACAGGGCAATGAGCAGTTCTTC. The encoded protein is CASSPGQGNEQFF.

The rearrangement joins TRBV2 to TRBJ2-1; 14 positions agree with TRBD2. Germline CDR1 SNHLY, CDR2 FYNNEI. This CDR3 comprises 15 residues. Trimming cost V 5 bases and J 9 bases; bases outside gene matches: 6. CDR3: CASSKGLAGDAEQFF. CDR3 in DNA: TGTGCCAGCAGTAAGGGACTAGCGGGAGATGCTGAGCAGTTCTTC.

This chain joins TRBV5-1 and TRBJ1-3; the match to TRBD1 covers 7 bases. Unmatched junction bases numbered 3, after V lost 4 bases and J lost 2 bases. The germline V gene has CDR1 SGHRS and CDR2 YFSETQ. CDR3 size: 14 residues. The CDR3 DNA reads TGCGCCAGCAGCATTGGGACAGCTGGAAACACCATATATTTT. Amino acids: CASSIGTAGNTIYF.

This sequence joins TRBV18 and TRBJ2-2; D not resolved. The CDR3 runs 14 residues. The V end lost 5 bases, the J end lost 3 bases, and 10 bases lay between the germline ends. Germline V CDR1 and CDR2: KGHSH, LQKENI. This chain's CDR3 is CASSTTLDTGELFF. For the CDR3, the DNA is TGTGCCAGCTCAACTACGCTAGACACCGGGGAGCTGTTTTTT.

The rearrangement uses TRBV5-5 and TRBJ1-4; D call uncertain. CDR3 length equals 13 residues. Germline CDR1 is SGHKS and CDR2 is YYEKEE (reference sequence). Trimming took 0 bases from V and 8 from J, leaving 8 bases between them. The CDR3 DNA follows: TGTGCCAGCAGCTTGGGTCAGCGGGAAAAACTGTTTTTT. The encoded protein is CASSLGQREKLFF.

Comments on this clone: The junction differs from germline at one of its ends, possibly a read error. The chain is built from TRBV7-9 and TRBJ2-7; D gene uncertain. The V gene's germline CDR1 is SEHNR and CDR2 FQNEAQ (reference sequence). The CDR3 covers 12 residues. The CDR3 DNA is TGTTCCAGCAGCCCCGACATCTACGAGCAGTACTTC. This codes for CSSSPDIYEQYF.

The CDR3 sequence: CAWCLRGYTEAFF. CDR3 coding DNA: TGTGCCTGGTGTCTCAGGGGGTACACTGAAGCTTTCTTT. The V gene is TRBV30, the J gene TRBJ1-1, with TRBD1 matching 7 bases. The germline V gene encodes CDR1 GTSNPN and CDR2 SVGIG (reference sequence). V lost 5 bases and J lost 3; bases outside the gene matches: 6. This CDR3 region has 13 residues.

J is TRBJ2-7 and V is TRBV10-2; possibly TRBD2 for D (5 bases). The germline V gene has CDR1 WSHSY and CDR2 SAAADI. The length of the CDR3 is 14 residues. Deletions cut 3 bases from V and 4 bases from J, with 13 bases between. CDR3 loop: CASSDRGPSYEQYF. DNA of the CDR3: TGCGCCAGCAGTGATCGAGGGCCTTCTTACGAGCAGTACTTC.

CDR3 residues: CASSSITPGEAETQYF. The CDR3 region has the DNA TGTGCCAGCAGCTCCATCACGCCGGGAGAGGCTGAGACCCAGTACTTC. This sequence joins TRBV11-3 and TRBJ2-5, with D possibly matching TRBD2 (6 bases). Germline V gene data show CDR1 as SGHNT and CDR2 as YENEEA. The CDR3 consists of 16 residues. Trimming took 4 bases from V and 5 from J, leaving 20 bases between them. Based on the CDR3 plus reference TRBV11-3 and TRBJ2-5, the full variable domain is EAGVVQSPRYKIIEKKQPVAFWCNPISGHNTLYWYLQNLGQGPELLIRYENEEAVDDSQLPKDRFSAERLKGVDSTLKIQPAELGDSAVYLCASSSITPGEAETQYFGPGTRLLVL.

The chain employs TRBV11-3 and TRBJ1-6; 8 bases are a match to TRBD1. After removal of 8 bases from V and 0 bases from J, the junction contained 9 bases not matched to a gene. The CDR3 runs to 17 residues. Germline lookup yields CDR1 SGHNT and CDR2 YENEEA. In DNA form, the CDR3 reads TGTGCCAGCCGAAGGGACAGGTCCTTCTCCTATAATTCACCCCTCCACTTT. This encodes CASRRDRSFSYNSPLHF.

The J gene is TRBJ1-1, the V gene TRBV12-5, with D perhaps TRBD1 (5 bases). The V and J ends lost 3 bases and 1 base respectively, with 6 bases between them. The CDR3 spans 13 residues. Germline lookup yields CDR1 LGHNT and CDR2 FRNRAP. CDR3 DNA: TGTGCTAGTGGTTTCGGGGGGAACACTGAAGCTTTCTTT. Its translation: CASGFGGNTEAFF.

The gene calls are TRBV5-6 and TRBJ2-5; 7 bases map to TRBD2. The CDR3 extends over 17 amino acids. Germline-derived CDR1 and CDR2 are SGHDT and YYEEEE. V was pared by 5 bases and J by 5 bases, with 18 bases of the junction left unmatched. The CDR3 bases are TGTGCCAGCAGGAGGAATTTAGCGGGTAGGACGAGGGAGACCCAGTACTTC. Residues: CASRRNLAGRTRETQYF.

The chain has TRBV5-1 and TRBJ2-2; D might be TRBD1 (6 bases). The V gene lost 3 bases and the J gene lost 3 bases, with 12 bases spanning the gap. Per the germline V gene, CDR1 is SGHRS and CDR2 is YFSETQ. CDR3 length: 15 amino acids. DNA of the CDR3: TGCGCCAGCAGCTACTCCGGACAGTACACCGGGGAGCTGTTTTTT. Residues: CASSYSGQYTGELFF.

The CDR3 DNA follows: TGTGCCAGCCCCGGGACAGGGGGGGAGACCCAGTACTTC. It specifies CASPGTGGETQYF. This chain uses TRBV2 with TRBJ2-5; 11 bases agree with TRBD1. V lost 8 bases to trimming and J lost 5 bases; unmatched junction nucleotides: 4. The germline V gene has CDR1 SNHLY and CDR2 FYNNEI. The CDR3 consists of 13 residues.

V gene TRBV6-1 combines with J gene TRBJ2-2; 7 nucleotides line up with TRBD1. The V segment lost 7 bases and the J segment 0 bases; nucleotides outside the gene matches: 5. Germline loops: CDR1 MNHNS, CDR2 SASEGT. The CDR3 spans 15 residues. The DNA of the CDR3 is TGTGCCAGCATATCAGGGGGAACGAACACCGGGGAGCTGTTTTTT. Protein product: CASISGGTNTGELFF.

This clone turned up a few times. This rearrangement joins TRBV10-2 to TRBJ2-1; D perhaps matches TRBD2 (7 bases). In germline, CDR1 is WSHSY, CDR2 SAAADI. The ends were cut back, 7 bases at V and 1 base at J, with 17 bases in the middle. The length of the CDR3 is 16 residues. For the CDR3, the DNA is TGCGCCAGCATGGGGGGGCTAGCACAGTCCTACAATGAGCAGTTCTTC. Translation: CASMGGLAQSYNEQFF.

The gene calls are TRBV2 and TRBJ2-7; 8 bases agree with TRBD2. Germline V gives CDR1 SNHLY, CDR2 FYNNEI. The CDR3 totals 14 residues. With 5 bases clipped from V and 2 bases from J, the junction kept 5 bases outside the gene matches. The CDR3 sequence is CASSSSGLAYEQYF. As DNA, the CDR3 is TGTGCCAGCAGTTCTAGCGGGCTCGCCTACGAGCAGTACTTC.

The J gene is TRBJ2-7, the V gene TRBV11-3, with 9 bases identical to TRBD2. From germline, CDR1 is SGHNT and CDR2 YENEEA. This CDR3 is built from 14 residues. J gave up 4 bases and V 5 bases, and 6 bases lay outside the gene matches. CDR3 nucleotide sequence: TGTGCCAGCAGCGCCGGGACTAGCCCGTACGAGCAGTACTTC. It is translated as CASSAGTSPYEQYF.

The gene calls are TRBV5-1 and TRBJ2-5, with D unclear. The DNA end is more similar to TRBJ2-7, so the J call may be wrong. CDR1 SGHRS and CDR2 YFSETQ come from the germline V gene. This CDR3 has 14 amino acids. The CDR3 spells CASSLFSVGYEQYF. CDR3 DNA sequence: TGCGCCAGCAGCTTGTTCTCGGTGGGCTACGAGCAGTACTTC.

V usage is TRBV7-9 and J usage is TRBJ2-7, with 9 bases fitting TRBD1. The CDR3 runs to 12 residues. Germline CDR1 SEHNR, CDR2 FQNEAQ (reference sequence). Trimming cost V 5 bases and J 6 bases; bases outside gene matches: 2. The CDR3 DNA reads TGTGCCAGCAGCCGGGACAGGGTCGAGCAGTACTTC. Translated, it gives CASSRDRVEQYF.